This is a list of T cell receptor beta chains from one sample in a study of T cell responses to AZD1222 COVID-19 vaccine. Here immunoSEQ multiplex PCR was the method, and the copy in TCRdb shows in-frame clones only, minus some. The sample lists about 99,000 clones, roughly 89% occurring once. The specimen comprised peripheral blood, sampled on day 0 of AZD1222 vaccination. These receptors all stem from an adult in good health. Each CDR3 is given with its conserved first and last residue. The D gene is left open where the match is weak. Only some rows state a clone size, as once, few, many or a class for expanded clones.

j_call	v_call	clone_size	d_call	cdr3_nt	cdr3_aa
TRBJ2-7	TRBV11-2	NA	TRBD1	TGTGCCAGCAGCTTACAGGGGGCCGAGGAGCAGTACTTC	CASSLQGAEEQYF
TRBJ2-1	TRBV19	NA	TRBD2	TGTGCCAGTAGTCCGGGACTATCCTCCTACAATGAGCAGTTCTTC	CASSPGLSSYNEQFF
TRBJ1-3	TRBV7-2	NA	NA	TGTGCCAGCAGCAGACCAGAGGGGGGAAACACCATATATTTT	CASSRPEGGNTIYF
TRBJ2-7	TRBV3-1/TRBV3-2	once	NA	TGTGCCAGCAGCCAGAGTTCCGCCTGGGAGCAGTACTTC	CASSQSSAWEQYF
TRBJ2-7	TRBV28	NA	TRBD2	TGTGCCAGCAGTTTGGCTAGCGGGACCTACGAGCAGTACTTC	CASSLASGTYEQYF
TRBJ1-3	TRBV28	NA	NA	TGTGCCAGTAACCCGCTACAGGGTGCCGGAAACACCATATATTTT	CASNPLQGAGNTIYF
TRBJ1-5	TRBV7-9	NA	TRBD1	TGTGCCAGCAGCTTAGCTTACGGGACAGCCAATCAGCCCCAGCATTTT	CASSLAYGTANQPQHF
TRBJ2-2	TRBV11-2	NA	NA	TGTGCCAGCAGACGACGCGGGGGAGCAGGGGCGAACACCGGGGAGCTGTTTTTT	CASRRRGGAGANTGELFF
TRBJ2-5	TRBV3-1/TRBV3-2	NA	NA	NA	CASSSSWETQYF
TRBJ2-7	TRBV28	NA	NA	TGTGCCAGCAGTTTTGGGGGTAGCTACGAGCAGTACTTC	CASSFGGSYEQYF
TRBJ1-6	TRBV5-6	NA	TRBD1	TGTGCCAGCAACCGACAGGGGGCAGGGAATTCACCCCTCCACTTT	CASNRQGAGNSPLHF
TRBJ2-1	TRBV27	NA	NA	TGTGCCAGCAGTTTAAACCGGCTCGGTGGGAATGAGCAGTTCTTC	CASSLNRLGGNEQFF
TRBJ2-2	TRBV5-1	NA	NA	TGCGCCAGCAGCTGGGACTTGAACACCGGGGAGCTGTTTTTT	CASSWDLNTGELFF
TRBJ2-1	TRBV13	NA	NA	TGTGCCAGCAGCCAGGCCGGGATCTCCTACAATGAGCAGTTCTTC	CASSQAGISYNEQFF
TRBJ1-4	TRBV28	once	NA	TGTGCCAGCAGCACCCCGCGGGAGGGGTGGGGGAAGAATGAAAAACTGTTTTTT	CASSTPREGWGKNEKLFF
TRBJ2-1	TRBV28	NA	TRBD2	TGTGCCAGTAGCGGGACTAACAATGAGCAGTTCTTC	CASSGTNNEQFF
TRBJ2-7	TRBV6-5	NA	NA	TGTGCCAGCAGTTACTCTGGGCGACAGGCGGACGAGCAGTACTTC	CASSYSGRQADEQYF
TRBJ2-6	TRBV10-3	NA	NA	TGTGCCATCAGTCGACAGCAGTCCAACGTCCTGACTTTC	CAISRQQSNVLTF
TRBJ2-7	TRBV7-8	NA	TRBD2	TGTGCCAGCAGCTTAACTAGCGGTTCCTACGAGCAGTACTTC	CASSLTSGSYEQYF
TRBJ1-4	TRBV7-8	few	NA	TGTGCCAGCAGCTTGGGGAGAGCGGGAGAAAAACTGTTTTTT	CASSLGRAGEKLFF
TRBJ1-5	TRBV3-1/TRBV3-2	NA	NA	TGTGCCAGCAGCCAAGGCCGGGGCAATCAGCCCCAGCATTTT	CASSQGRGNQPQHF
TRBJ1-1	TRBV27	once	NA	TGTGCCAGCAGTTTACGGGGGGCTGAAGCTTTCTTT	CASSLRGAEAFF
TRBJ2-1	TRBV9	NA	TRBD1	TGTGCCAGCAGCGTAGGGACAGGGGTTGGCAATGAGCAGTTCTTC	CASSVGTGVGNEQFF
TRBJ2-2	TRBV15	medium-sized	NA	TGTGCCACCAGCAGTGGTGAAACCGGGGAGCTGTTTTTT	CATSSGETGELFF
TRBJ2-7	TRBV4-2	NA	NA	TGTGCCAGCAGCCACTTCGGAGGGAAGGACGAGCAGTACTTC	CASSHFGGKDEQYF
TRBJ1-4	TRBV6-6	NA	TRBD1	TGTGCCAGCAGGAACAGGGGGAACGATGAAAAACTGTTTTTT	CASRNRGNDEKLFF
TRBJ2-2	TRBV5-6	NA	NA	TGTGCCAGCAGCTGGACAGTTGCCGGGGAGCTGTTTTTT	CASSWTVAGELFF
TRBJ1-2	TRBV7-2	NA	NA	TGTGCCAGCAGCTTAGCCCGCCAGACCTATGGCTACACCTTC	CASSLARQTYGYTF
TRBJ1-2	TRBV30	NA	NA	TGTGCCTGGACCACAGGGTTATATGGCTACACCTTC	CAWTTGLYGYTF
TRBJ2-7	TRBV4-2	once	TRBD2	TGTGCCAGCAGCCAAGGGGGAGGGCTAAACTACGAGCAGTACTTC	CASSQGGGLNYEQYF
TRBJ2-7	TRBV5-1	NA	TRBD1	TGCGCCAGCAGCTTTACCGGGACAGGGGATTACGAGCAGTACTTC	CASSFTGTGDYEQYF
TRBJ1-4	TRBV5-1	few	NA	TGCGCCAGCCGGAGGGGGGATTCACCTAATGAAAAACTGTTTTTT	CASRRGDSPNEKLFF
TRBJ1-1	TRBV19	once	NA	TGTGCCAGTAGTACGACTTATATGGGGGAGAACACTGAAGCTTTCTTT	CASSTTYMGENTEAFF
TRBJ1-5	TRBV19	NA	NA	TGTGCCAGCAGGGATGGTTATGGGAGCAATCAGCCCCAGCATTTT	CASRDGYGSNQPQHF
TRBJ2-7	TRBV21-1	NA	NA	TGTGCCAGCAGCAAGAGTGGACTAGCGGGGGTCTACGAGCAGTACTTC	CASSKSGLAGVYEQYF
TRBJ2-3	TRBV9	NA	TRBD2	TGTGCCAGCAGCGAGGGGACTAGCGGGAGGGGTACGCAGTATTTT	CASSEGTSGRGTQYF
TRBJ1-4	TRBV5-1	NA	NA	TGCGCCAGCAGCTCTGTGACGGACAATGAAAAACTGTTTTTT	CASSSVTDNEKLFF
TRBJ2-1	TRBV24-1	NA	NA	TGTGCCACCAGTGAGACACTACAGGGGAGGGTTGAGCAGTTCTTC	CATSETLQGRVEQFF
TRBJ1-5	TRBV10-3	NA	NA	TGTGCCATCAGTGGGGACAGCAATCAGCCCCAGCATTTT	CAISGDSNQPQHF
TRBJ1-4	TRBV5-5	NA	NA	TGTGCCAGCAGCTTCGAGGGGACTGATGAAAAACTGTTTTTT	CASSFEGTDEKLFF
TRBJ2-3	TRBV19	NA	NA	TGTGCCAGTACCCCTTCCCTACTGAGGGGCACAGATACGCAGTATTTT	CASTPSLLRGTDTQYF
TRBJ1-4	TRBV14	NA	NA	TGTGCCAGCAGCCAGATTAGAGTGGGAGTCGGTGAAAAACTGTTTTTT	CASSQIRVGVGEKLFF
TRBJ2-3	TRBV6-1	NA	TRBD2	TGTGCCAGCAGTGAAGCCCGGACTAGCGTGCTCACAGATACGCAGTATTTT	CASSEARTSVLTDTQYF
TRBJ2-7	TRBV19	NA	NA	TGTGCCAGTCAGGAGGCAGCGTCCTACGAGCAGTACTTC	CASQEAASYEQYF
TRBJ1-5	TRBV28	NA	NA	TGTGCCAGCAGTTTAGAATCCCGGGCAGGTGGGTATCTCAATCAGCCCCAGCATTTT	CASSLESRAGGYLNQPQHF
TRBJ2-7	TRBV7-3	NA	NA	TGTGCCAGCAGCTTAGCGGAGCGCTACGAGCAGTACTTC	CASSLAERYEQYF